The rows below give T cell receptor beta chains drawn from one sample of a study of blood T cell repertoires in COVID-19. Profiled with immunoSEQ multiplex PCR; TCRdb holds only in-frame clones, not every one. The sample lists almost 30,000 clones, nearly 90% seen once, with 9.9% in the top ten. Sequenced: peripheral blood. The receptors originated from a human donor in a cohort sampled during active COVID-19. CDR3s include the opening cysteine and the closing phenylalanine or tryptophan. D genes are given only for firm matches. Clone size is shown for a subset of rows, as once, few, many or a class of expanded clone.

j_gene: TRBJ2-1; v_gene: TRBV6-5; abundance: -; d_gene: -; CDR3nt: TGTGCCAGCCGAGCGGAGAGTGAGCAGTTCTTC; CDR3aa: CASRAESEQFF
j_gene: TRBJ1-1; v_gene: TRBV5-4; abundance: -; d_gene: -; CDR3nt: TGTGCCAGCAGCTTGGATCAGGCCGCGGGGGCTTTCTTT; CDR3aa: CASSLDQAAGAFF
j_gene: TRBJ2-3; v_gene: TRBV5-6; abundance: -; d_gene: TRBD2; CDR3nt: TGTGCCAGCAGCTATGGGACTAGAGGTACGCAGTATTTT; CDR3aa: CASSYGTRGTQYF
j_gene: TRBJ2-4; v_gene: TRBV7-2; abundance: -; d_gene: TRBD1; CDR3nt: TGTGCCAGCAGCTTAACAGGGGTCGACATTCAGTACTTC; CDR3aa: CASSLTGVDIQYF
j_gene: TRBJ2-1; v_gene: TRBV7-9; abundance: -; d_gene: TRBD2; CDR3nt: TGTGCCAGCAGCCCCCGACTAGCGGGGGGTTACAATGAGCAGTTCTTC; CDR3aa: CASSPRLAGGYNEQFF
j_gene: TRBJ2-4; v_gene: TRBV4-1; abundance: -; d_gene: TRBD1; CDR3nt: TGCGCCAGCAGCCCTGCGACAGGGGTCCTAGCCAAAAACATTCAGTACTTC; CDR3aa: CASSPATGVLAKNIQYF
j_gene: TRBJ2-7; v_gene: TRBV9; abundance: -; d_gene: -; CDR3nt: TGTGCCAGCAGCGTAGGGACAGAGGGACCTTACGAGCAGTACTTC; CDR3aa: CASSVGTEGPYEQYF
j_gene: TRBJ1-6; v_gene: TRBV7-9; abundance: -; d_gene: TRBD1; CDR3nt: TGTGCCAGCAGCTTAGGACAGGGCGAGAATTCACCCCTCCACTTT; CDR3aa: CASSLGQGENSPLHF
j_gene: TRBJ2-7; v_gene: TRBV11-2; abundance: -; d_gene: -; CDR3nt: TGTGCCAGCAGCTTAGATAGAACTTACTACGAGCAGTACTTC; CDR3aa: CASSLDRTYYEQYF
j_gene: TRBJ2-1; v_gene: TRBV4-3; abundance: -; d_gene: TRBD2; CDR3nt: TGCGCCAGCAGCCAAGTTTTGCGGGGGTATTATATTGAGCAGTTCTTC; CDR3aa: CASSQVLRGYYIEQFF
j_gene: TRBJ2-3; v_gene: TRBV4-2; abundance: -; d_gene: TRBD2; CDR3nt: TGTGCCAGCAGCCAGCGACTAGCGGGGGGTCAAGATACGCAGTATTTT; CDR3aa: CASSQRLAGGQDTQYF
j_gene: TRBJ2-1; v_gene: TRBV4-1; abundance: -; d_gene: TRBD2; CDR3nt: TGCGCCAGCAGCCAAGCCGCGGGAGCGGGGGGGCCCGGAGAGCAGTTCTTC; CDR3aa: CASSQAAGAGGPGEQFF
j_gene: TRBJ2-5; v_gene: TRBV15; abundance: -; d_gene: -; CDR3nt: TGTGCCACCAGCAGAGGTGGGGGGGCCGTAGAGACCCAGTACTTC; CDR3aa: CATSRGGGAVETQYF
j_gene: TRBJ1-6; v_gene: TRBV27; abundance: -; d_gene: TRBD1; CDR3nt: TGTGCCAGCAGGACGGACAGGGGGGTTTACTCACCCCTCCACTTT; CDR3aa: CASRTDRGVYSPLHF
j_gene: TRBJ2-2; v_gene: TRBV6-5; abundance: -; d_gene: -; CDR3nt: TGTGCCAGCAGCCCCCGGGACACCGGGGAGCTGTTTTTT; CDR3aa: CASSPRDTGELFF
j_gene: TRBJ2-5; v_gene: TRBV6-5; abundance: -; d_gene: TRBD1; CDR3nt: TGTGCCAGCAGTTACGGGACAGGGGGGCAACAAGAGACCCAGTACTTC; CDR3aa: CASSYGTGGQQETQYF
j_gene: TRBJ1-5; v_gene: TRBV6-5; abundance: few; d_gene: -; CDR3nt: TGTGCCAGCAGTCAGGGCTACAATCAGCCCCAGCATTTT; CDR3aa: CASSQGYNQPQHF
j_gene: TRBJ1-2; v_gene: TRBV18; abundance: -; d_gene: -; CDR3nt: TGTGCCAGCTCACCGTCAGAAAATGGCTACACCTTC; CDR3aa: CASSPSENGYTF
j_gene: TRBJ1-2; v_gene: TRBV10-2; abundance: -; d_gene: -; CDR3nt: TGCGCCAGCAGTGAGGGGCAGTATGGCTACACCTTC; CDR3aa: CASSEGQYGYTF
j_gene: TRBJ2-1; v_gene: TRBV6-6; abundance: few; d_gene: -; CDR3nt: TGTGCCAGCACCCCGGGGGGCCAGTGGAATGAGCAGTTCTTC; CDR3aa: CASTPGGQWNEQFF
j_gene: TRBJ2-4; v_gene: TRBV11-3; abundance: -; d_gene: TRBD2; CDR3nt: TGTGCCAAGGGGCGGCGGGAGGTCAAAAACATTCAGTACTTC; CDR3aa: CAKGRREVKNIQYF
j_gene: TRBJ2-2; v_gene: TRBV5-1; abundance: -; d_gene: -; CDR3nt: TGCGCCAGTTGGACACCGAACACCGGGGAGCTGTTTTTT; CDR3aa: CASWTPNTGELFF
j_gene: TRBJ2-2; v_gene: TRBV1; abundance: -; d_gene: -; CDR3nt: TGCACCAGCAGCCAAGATAGAGGGCTAGCGGGGGGCGGGGACACCGGGGAGCTGTTTTTT; CDR3aa: CTSSQDRGLAGGGDTGELFF
j_gene: TRBJ1-1; v_gene: TRBV2; abundance: few; d_gene: -; CDR3nt: TGTGCCAGCACAAAAGGGGAGAACACTGAAGCTTTCTTT; CDR3aa: CASTKGENTEAFF
j_gene: TRBJ2-2; v_gene: TRBV6-5; abundance: -; d_gene: TRBD1; CDR3nt: TGTGCCAGCAAACGGACAGGGGCGAACACCGGGGAGCTGTTTTTT; CDR3aa: CASKRTGANTGELFF
j_gene: TRBJ2-2; v_gene: TRBV5-6; abundance: -; d_gene: TRBD1; CDR3nt: TGTGCCAGCAGCAAGGACAGGACCGGGGAGCTGTTTTTT; CDR3aa: CASSKDRTGELFF
j_gene: TRBJ1-1; v_gene: TRBV27; abundance: -; d_gene: -; CDR3nt: TGTGCCAGCACCCCGGACAGCGACACTGAAGCTTTCTTT; CDR3aa: CASTPDSDTEAFF
j_gene: TRBJ2-7; v_gene: TRBV4-1; abundance: -; d_gene: TRBD2; CDR3nt: TGCGCCAGCAGCCAAGAAGACGGTGAAGTGCGGGGGGCCTCCTACGAGCAGTACTTC; CDR3aa: CASSQEDGEVRGASYEQYF
j_gene: TRBJ1-2; v_gene: TRBV27; abundance: -; d_gene: TRBD1; CDR3nt: TGTGCCAGGACGGACAGGTTCCCCTATGGCTACACCTTC; CDR3aa: CARTDRFPYGYTF
j_gene: TRBJ1-6; v_gene: TRBV6-5; abundance: -; d_gene: TRBD1; CDR3nt: TGTGCCAGCAGTTACTCGGGCAGGGGGGTTTCACCCCTCCACTTT; CDR3aa: CASSYSGRGVSPLHF
j_gene: TRBJ2-7; v_gene: TRBV11-2; abundance: -; d_gene: -; CDR3nt: TGTGCCAGCAGCCCGGTGACAGGAACCTACGAGCAGTACTTC; CDR3aa: CASSPVTGTYEQYF
j_gene: TRBJ2-7; v_gene: TRBV5-1; abundance: -; d_gene: -; CDR3nt: TGCGCCAGCAGCTTGCGCAGGGGCGAGCAGTACTTC; CDR3aa: CASSLRRGEQYF
j_gene: TRBJ2-7; v_gene: TRBV18; abundance: -; d_gene: -; CDR3nt: TGTGCCAGCTCACCGACATCGGACGAGCAGTACTTC; CDR3aa: CASSPTSDEQYF
j_gene: TRBJ2-3; v_gene: TRBV4-3; abundance: -; d_gene: -; CDR3nt: TGCGCCAGCAGCCAACTAGCCACAGATACGCAGTATTTT; CDR3aa: CASSQLATDTQYF
j_gene: TRBJ1-1; v_gene: TRBV3-1/TRBV3-2; abundance: -; d_gene: -; CDR3nt: TGTGCCAGCAGCCAAGATCGGAGGGAAGCTTTCTTT; CDR3aa: CASSQDRREAFF
j_gene: TRBJ2-4; v_gene: TRBV7-8; abundance: -; d_gene: -; CDR3nt: TGTGCCAGCAGCCCCCGAGCCGGAGTAGCCAAAAACATTCAGTACTTC; CDR3aa: CASSPRAGVAKNIQYF
j_gene: TRBJ2-1; v_gene: TRBV5-1; abundance: -; d_gene: TRBD2; CDR3nt: TGCGCCAGCAGCGACAGGACTAGCGGGGGCGGGGAGCAGTTCTTC; CDR3aa: CASSDRTSGGGEQFF
j_gene: TRBJ2-2; v_gene: TRBV9; abundance: -; d_gene: TRBD2; CDR3nt: TGTGCCAGCAGCAAACCCTCCCCGCAGGCGGTAGCGGGGGGGGAGGACACCGGGGAGCTGTTTTTT; CDR3aa: CASSKPSPQAVAGGEDTGELFF
j_gene: TRBJ2-2; v_gene: TRBV2; abundance: few; d_gene: -; CDR3nt: TGTGCCAGCACGGCTTGGCAATCTAGCACCGGGGAGCTGTTTTTT; CDR3aa: CASTAWQSSTGELFF
j_gene: TRBJ1-3; v_gene: TRBV7-2; abundance: -; d_gene: -; CDR3nt: TGTGCCAGCAGCTTAGATTACGGCGGTAACACCATATATTTT; CDR3aa: CASSLDYGGNTIYF
j_gene: TRBJ1-6; v_gene: TRBV4-2; abundance: -; d_gene: -; CDR3nt: TGTGCCAGCAGCCAAGATCTGGCCAATTCACCCCTCCACTTT; CDR3aa: CASSQDLANSPLHF
j_gene: TRBJ1-4; v_gene: TRBV6-5; abundance: -; d_gene: -; CDR3nt: TGTGCCAGCAGTTCAGGGGTTAATGAAAAACTGTTTTTT; CDR3aa: CASSSGVNEKLFF
j_gene: TRBJ1-2; v_gene: TRBV5-5; abundance: -; d_gene: -; CDR3nt: TGTGCCAGCAGCGCGGACATCCGGGGCTACACCTTC; CDR3aa: CASSADIRGYTF
j_gene: TRBJ2-3; v_gene: TRBV4-2; abundance: -; d_gene: TRBD1; CDR3nt: TGTGCCAGCAGCCCCCCTTTGGGACAGGGCACAGATACGCAGTATTTT; CDR3aa: CASSPPLGQGTDTQYF
j_gene: TRBJ1-4; v_gene: TRBV4-1; abundance: -; d_gene: TRBD1; CDR3nt: TGCGCCAGCAGCCCACAGGGGACCGGCAATGAAAAACTGTTTTTT; CDR3aa: CASSPQGTGNEKLFF
j_gene: TRBJ2-3; v_gene: TRBV9; abundance: -; d_gene: -; CDR3nt: TGTGCCAGCAGCCGTACTAGCCGGTGGCCAGATACGCAGTATTTT; CDR3aa: CASSRTSRWPDTQYF
j_gene: TRBJ1-4; v_gene: TRBV29-1; abundance: -; d_gene: -; CDR3nt: TGCAGCGCTAGGGACACCGAAAAACTGTTTTTT; CDR3aa: CSARDTEKLFF
j_gene: TRBJ2-7; v_gene: TRBV6-2/TRBV6-3; abundance: -; d_gene: -; CDR3nt: TGTGCCAGCAGTTCCGAAACCTTGGCCCTCACCTCATACGAGCAGTACTTC; CDR3aa: CASSSETLALTSYEQYF
j_gene: TRBJ2-5; v_gene: TRBV7-9; abundance: -; d_gene: -; CDR3nt: TGTGCCAGCAGCTTAGTGGAGACCCAAGAGACCCAGTACTTC; CDR3aa: CASSLVETQETQYF
j_gene: TRBJ2-1; v_gene: TRBV7-2; abundance: -; d_gene: TRBD2; CDR3nt: TGTGCCAGCAGCTCAAGCGGGGGGGCGTTCAATGAGCAGTTCTTC; CDR3aa: CASSSSGGAFNEQFF
j_gene: TRBJ2-3; v_gene: TRBV9; abundance: once; d_gene: TRBD2; CDR3nt: TGTGCCAGCAGCGCTCAGCGGGGGGGCACAGATACGCAGTATTTT; CDR3aa: CASSAQRGGTDTQYF
j_gene: TRBJ2-1; v_gene: TRBV3-1/TRBV3-2; abundance: -; d_gene: TRBD2; CDR3nt: TGTGCCAGTGGGGCTAGCGGAGGCTACAATGAGCAGTTCTTC; CDR3aa: CASGASGGYNEQFF
j_gene: TRBJ2-4; v_gene: TRBV16; abundance: -; d_gene: TRBD2; CDR3nt: TGTGCCAGCAGCCAAACCCCGAGGACTAGCGGGGGAAACATTCAGTACTTC; CDR3aa: CASSQTPRTSGGNIQYF
j_gene: TRBJ1-4; v_gene: TRBV30; abundance: -; d_gene: -; CDR3nt: TGTGCCTGGTCACTAGGGGAAAAACTGTTTTTT; CDR3aa: CAWSLGEKLFF